This T cell receptor beta chain was profiled in a study of shared clonotypes between healthy human individuals. General observations from the study: As a rule, naive subsets had a larger estimated richness than memory subsets. For naive CD4 cells, 4% to 6% of clonotypes were shared across a handful of donors.

The CDR3 length is 14 residues. The V gene end was trimmed by 4 bases and the J gene end by 2 bases; junction bases not matched to a gene: 5. The germline gives CDR1 SGHRS, CDR2 YFSETQ. Points on this clone: Antigen specificity is unknown.

Method: immunoSEQ multiplex PCR; TCRdb's copy keeps in-frame clones and lacks some. The table has 2 million to 3 million clones, 80% to 95% seen once. The receptor was derived from a man aged 18-30 years in good health. Some clones in this sample may be carry-over from other donors' samples. Sequencing used naive CD4+ T cells from PBMCs. Documented subset: CD45RA+ positively selected. The chain uses TRBV5-1 and TRBJ2-7; 8 positions match TRBD1. CDR3 region: CASSPTGVTYEQYF. The CDR3 region has the DNA TGCGCCAGCAGCCCGACAGGGGTTACCTACGAGCAGTACTTC.